The 8 T cell receptor beta chains below all came from one sample that was sequenced in a study of beta chain features in type 1 diabetes. The sequenced template was cDNA made from the entire isolated RNA. Only in-frame clones appear in the TCRdb table, and some are missing; sequencing was by immunoSEQ multiplex PCR. The sample shows about 450,000 clones, more than 9.5% of them seen only once. The specimen was naive CD4+ T cells from blood. Receptors were obtained from a woman aged 18-29 years in good health.

The gene calls are TRBV30 and TRBJ2-1; tentatively, D is TRBD1 or TRBD2 (5 bases each). Germline CDR1 reads GTSNPN; CDR2 reads SVGIG (reference sequence). The V gene lost 3 bases and the J gene lost 3 bases, with 9 bases spanning the gap. The CDR3 loop spans 13 amino acids. This CDR3 is CAWSGTGYNEQFF. The CDR3, as DNA: TGTGCCTGGAGCGGGACGGGCTACAATGAGCAGTTCTTC.

As concerns this clone: An end of the junction does not agree with germline; a read error may underlie this. This sample also contains other DNA sequences that code for the same CDR3. This chain joins TRBV6-5 and TRBJ2-3; 8 bases align to TRBD1. This CDR3 contains 13 residues. Looked up from germline, CDR1 is MNHEY and CDR2 is SVGAGI. CDR3 sequence: CASTSGGTDTQYF. In DNA form, the CDR3 reads TGTGCCAGCACGTCAGGGGGCACCGATACGCAGTATTTT.

CDR3 in amino acids: CSVDRAYGPQETQYF. DNA for the CDR3: TGCAGCGTGGACCGAGCCTATGGCCCCCAAGAGACCCAGTACTTC. The chain is built from TRBV29-1 and TRBJ2-5; unclear D gene. V dropped 6 bases and J dropped 1 base, with 18 bases sitting between them. The CDR3 contains 15 residues. The germline gives CDR1 SQVTM, CDR2 ANQGSEA. The full variable domain, with the rest looked up from reference TRBV29-1 and TRBJ2-5, is SAVISQKPSRDICQRGTSLTIQCQVDSQVTMMFWYRQQPGQSLTLIATANQGSEATYESGFVIDKFPISRPNLTFSTLTVSNMSPEDSSIYLCSVDRAYGPQETQYFGPGTRLLVL.

V usage is TRBV6-1 and J usage is TRBJ1-1, with D maybe TRBD1 (5 bases). The CDR3 is 15 residues long. Trimming pared 5 bases from V and 0 bases from J, leaving 13 bases between. From germline, CDR1 is MNHNS and CDR2 SASEGT. The CDR3 reads CASSLTGTLNTEAFF. CDR3 coding DNA: TGTGCCAGCAGTCTAACCGGGACCCTGAACACTGAAGCTTTCTTT.

The chain joins TRBV28 to TRBJ1-2, with D maybe TRBD1 (5 bases). Germline-derived CDR1 and CDR2 are MDHEN and SYDVKM. The CDR3 has 15 residues. V lost 2 bases and J 7 bases, leaving 17 bases between the germline ends. The CDR3 bases are TGTGCCAGCAGTTTAACGGCAGGGATCGTAGCTGGCTACACCTTC. It is translated as CASSLTAGIVAGYTF.

This clone was observed a handful of times. This chain connects TRBV4-3 to TRBJ2-1; maybe TRBD2 (6 bases). V was cut by 0 bases and J by 0 bases, with 9 bases left in between. CDR3 length: 16 residues. CDR1 and CDR2 (germline): LGHNA, YSLEER. The CDR3: CASSQDWGVSYNEQFF. The CDR3 bases are TGCGCCAGCAGCCAAGATTGGGGGGTCTCCTACAATGAGCAGTTCTTC.

Only a few counts were recorded for this clone. The chain combines TRBV28 with TRBJ1-2; no clear D gene. The V gene lost 5 bases and the J gene lost 1 base, with 5 bases spanning the gap. The CDR3 loop spans 12 amino acids. Germline V lookup: CDR1 MDHEN, CDR2 SYDVKM. The CDR3 DNA reads as TGTGCCAGCAGTGAGCTTAACTATGGCTACACCTTC. Translated: CASSELNYGYTF.

The chain couples TRBV7-8 to TRBJ2-1; D possibly corresponds to TRBD2 (5 bases). CDR3 length: 12 amino acids. Trimming shortened V by 3 bases and J by 11 bases, and 11 bases separated the two germline ends. Germline values: CDR1 SGHVS, CDR2 FQNEAQ. DNA for the CDR3: TGTGCCAGCAGCTTTCTGCGAGGGCAGCAGTTCTTC. It yields the protein CASSFLRGQQFF.